This record covers a single T cell receptor beta chain. Antigen specificity is unknown. Cultured CD4+ T-cell DNA underwent Oncomine TCR Beta short-read sequencing. TCRdb called the PCR reads again in MiXCR, with one record for every CDR3 protein. The sample yields over 7,000 distinct CDR3 sequences, over 50% seen once. This entry belongs to a study of vaccination and CD4 T cells after COVID-19. Specified treatment: roughly ten-day PBMC culture with coronavirus spike peptide pools or control peptides (ViraFEST assay). Germline values: CDR1 SNHLY, CDR2 FYNNEI. V was pared by 4 bases and J by 6 bases, with 7 bases of the junction left unmatched. The CDR3 consists of 14 residues.

The sample was cultured CD4+ T cells from blood, taken after SARS-CoV-2 vaccination. The TCR originated in a human donor with COVID-19. The rearrangement uses TRBV2 and TRBJ2-7; 9 bases match TRBD2. The CDR3 region has the DNA TGTGCCAGCAGTGCAGGGACTAGCTCGTCCGAGCAGTACTTC. It encodes CASSAGTSSSEQYF.